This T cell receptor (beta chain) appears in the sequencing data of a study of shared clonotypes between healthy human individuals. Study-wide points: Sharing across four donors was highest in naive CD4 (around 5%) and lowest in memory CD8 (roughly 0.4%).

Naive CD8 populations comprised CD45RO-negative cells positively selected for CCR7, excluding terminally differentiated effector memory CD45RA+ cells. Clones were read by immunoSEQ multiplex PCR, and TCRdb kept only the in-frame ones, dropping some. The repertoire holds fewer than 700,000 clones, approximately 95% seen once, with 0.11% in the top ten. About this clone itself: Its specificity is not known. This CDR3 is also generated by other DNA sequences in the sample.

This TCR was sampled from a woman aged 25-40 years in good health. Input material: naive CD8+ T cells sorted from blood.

In DNA, the CDR3 is TGTGCCAGCAGCTTAGAGGGTCTCATGAACACTGAAGCTTTCTTT. Translated, it gives CASSLEGLMNTEAFF. The chain links TRBV11-2 to TRBJ1-1, with D hard to call. Germline V gives CDR1 SGHAT, CDR2 FQNNGV. The V and J ends lost 0 bases and 0 bases respectively, with 8 bases between them. There are 15 residues in the CDR3.